This T cell receptor beta chain derives from a study of blood T cells in healthy people across ages. Extracted total RNA amounted to at least 6 micrograms for each sample. It was with a sample-barcoded 5' primer and a J-beta primer mix that a second PCR of about 7 to 12 cycles was run. TCRdb fed the 5' RACE reads into MiXCR, producing one record per CDR3 protein. In the table there are about 1,800,000 distinct CDR3 sequences, under 30% of which are singletons. This clonotype was detected ten times or more. V gave up 7 bases and J gave up 5 bases; unmatched junction bases: 9. This CDR3 has 14 amino acids.

The clonotype comes from a woman aged 25-40 years in good health. This rearrangement joins TRBV12-3 or TRBV12-4 to TRBJ2-7; 9 nucleotides match TRBD1. Sequencing used blood. The CDR3 DNA reads TGTGCCAGCAACGGGGACAGGGTTCTGGACGAGCAGTACTTC. Protein: CASNGDRVLDEQYF.